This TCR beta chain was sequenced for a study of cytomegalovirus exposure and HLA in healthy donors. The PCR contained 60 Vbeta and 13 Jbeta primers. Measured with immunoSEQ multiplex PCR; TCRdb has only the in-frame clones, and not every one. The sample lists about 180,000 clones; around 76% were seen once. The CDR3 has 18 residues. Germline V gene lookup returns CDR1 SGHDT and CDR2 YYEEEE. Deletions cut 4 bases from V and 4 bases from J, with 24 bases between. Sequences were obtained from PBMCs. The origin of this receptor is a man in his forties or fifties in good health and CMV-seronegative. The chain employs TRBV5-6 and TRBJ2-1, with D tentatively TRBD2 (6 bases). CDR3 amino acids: CASSGRRGGDTWYNEQFF. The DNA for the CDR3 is TGTGCCAGCAGCGGAAGACGGGGAGGCGACACCTGGTACAATGAGCAGTTCTTC.